The 7 T cell receptor beta chains in this list originate from one sample, sequenced in a study of blood T cell repertoires in COVID-19. Data came from immunoSEQ multiplex PCR; TCRdb stores just in-frame clones and leaves some out. The sample yields some 250,000 clones, about four fifths seen once. Sequencing was done on a sample of peripheral blood. These receptors were taken from a woman aged 55 to 70 with active or convalescent COVID-19.

CDR3 coding DNA: TGTGCCAGCAGCCAATTCCGGGACAGCTACAATGAGCAGTTCTTC. This codes for CASSQFRDSYNEQFF. The chain couples TRBV3-1 (or the pseudogene TRBV3-2) to TRBJ2-1; 7 nucleotides line up with TRBD1. The germline V gene encodes CDR1 LGHDT and CDR2 YNNKEL (reference sequence). The CDR3 has 15 amino acids. V lost 2 bases to trimming and J lost 3 bases; unmatched junction nucleotides: 4.

The chain combines TRBV5-1 with TRBJ2-3; TRBD1 matches 7 bases. Trimming removed 10 bases from V and 1 base from J; junction bases left unmatched: 9. This CDR3 is built from 14 residues. CDR1 is SGHRS and CDR2 is YFSETQ in the germline V gene. In nucleotides, the CDR3 is TGCGCCGCTGCCGTAGACAGGGGCACAGATACGCAGTATTTT. Protein product: CAAAVDRGTDTQYF. The full variable domain, completed using reference TRBV5-1 and TRBJ2-3, is KAGVTQTPRYLIKTRGQQVTLSCSPISGHRSVSWYQQTPGQGLQFLFEYFSETQRNKGNFPGRFSGRQFSNSRSEMNVSTLELGDSALYLCAAAVDRGTDTQYFGPGTRLTVL.

The chain combines TRBV19 with TRBJ1-2; 7 nucleotides line up with TRBD1. The V segment lost 9 bases and the J segment 4 bases; nucleotides outside the gene matches: 5. This CDR3 has 12 amino acids. The germline V gene has CDR1 LNHDA and CDR2 SQIVND (reference sequence). In DNA, the CDR3 is TGTGCCAGCCGACAGGGCAGCTATGGCTACACCTTC. Amino acid sequence: CASRQGSYGYTF.

In this sample, this clone turned up once. CDR3 region: CASSISRGQRILYEQYF. CDR3 DNA: TGTGCCAGCAGCATTTCCCGGGGACAGCGGATTCTTTACGAGCAGTACTTC. The gene calls are TRBV7-2 and TRBJ2-7; 7 bases line up with TRBD1. Germline assignment: CDR1 SGHTA and CDR2 FQGNSA. V trimming: 5 bases; J trimming: 4 bases; junction bases outside the gene matches: 17. The CDR3 covers 17 residues.

This clone was seen more than once but under ten times. The chain recombines TRBV24-1 with TRBJ2-1, with 9 bases matching TRBD2. The germline V gene encodes CDR1 KGHDR and CDR2 SFDVKD. CDR3 length: 13 amino acids. V lost 11 bases to trimming and J lost 2 bases; unmatched junction nucleotides: 3. CDR3 protein: CAKGLAPYNEQFF. The CDR3 DNA is TGTGCCAAGGGACTAGCCCCCTACAATGAGCAGTTCTTC.

The chain employs TRBV27 and TRBJ1-6; D perhaps matches TRBD1 (5 bases). The CDR3 covers 14 residues. Between the trimmed V and J ends, which lost 3 bases and 10 bases, there was a span of 13 bases. Germline V gene lookup returns CDR1 MNHEY and CDR2 SMNVEV (reference sequence). CDR3 DNA: TGTGCCAGCAGTTTCGGGCAGGGAGGGTCACCCCTCCACTTT. This sequence encodes CASSFGQGGSPLHF.

The V and J genes are TRBV6-6 and TRBJ1-2; 7 bases line up with TRBD1. Germline CDR1 is MNHNY and CDR2 is SVGAGI (reference sequence). The CDR3 has 14 residues. Trimming cost V 2 bases and J 6 bases; bases outside gene matches: 6. The CDR3: CASSYVQGTDGYTF. CDR3 DNA sequence: TGTGCCAGCAGTTACGTACAGGGGACGGATGGCTACACCTTC.